This T cell receptor beta chain was profiled in a study of shared clonotypes between healthy human individuals. The assay was immunoSEQ multiplex PCR, and TCRdb's table has in-frame clones only and misses some. The sample contains more than 600,000 clones, around 90% of which appear only once. Terminally differentiated effector memory CD45RA+ cells were excluded by CCR7 positive selection of CD45RO-negative cells. There are 13 residues in the CDR3. The germline V gene encodes CDR1 SGDLS and CDR2 YYNGEE. V was shortened by 4 bases and J by 8 bases, with 15 bases between the two germline ends. The specimen sequenced was naive CD8+ T cells sorted from blood. The chain uses TRBV9 and TRBJ1-2, with D possibly matching TRBD1 (5 bases). The clonotype was recovered from a man aged 25 to 40 in good health. The CDR3 bases are TGTGCCAGCAGCCTCGTAGATGGGGACGGCTACACCTTC. Encoded protein: CASSLVDGDGYTF.